This entry is about one T cell receptor beta chain. The antigen is undetermined. The data stem from a study of cytomegalovirus exposure and HLA in healthy donors. The trim removed 8 bases at V and 0 bases at J, leaving 2 bases unmatched. This CDR3 has 14 amino acids. Germline V lookup: CDR1 SGHTA, CDR2 FQGNSA. Vbeta (60) and Jbeta (13) primers were used in the PCR. The authors' processing: Around 80 million unique TCR beta chains, about 11 million of them shared, were counted by a later analysis. Libraries were prepared by immunoSEQ multiplex PCR; TCRdb keeps only in-frame clonotypes and omits some of them. That table furnishes V, J and clone size, whereas the DNA furnished D and trimming. In the table there are 100,000 to 150,000 clones, roughly 75% of which are singletons. Broader study findings: At a 0.05 false discovery rate, a later analysis found approximately 17,000 TCR beta sequences to be associated with HLA alleles. Serostatus for CMV was the only available immune exposure information. A link between a missense DCLRE1C variant and TCR beta V- and J-gene trimming emerged from a later analysis.

The sequenced sample consisted of PBMCs. The source is a man aged 25 to 40 in good health and CMV-seropositive. The chain recombines TRBV7-2 with TRBJ2-1; 9 bases line up with TRBD1. Here the CDR3 reads CASGTGTSYNEQFF. The DNA of the CDR3 is TGTGCCAGCGGGACAGGGACCTCCTACAATGAGCAGTTCTTC.